The 7 T cell receptor beta chains presented below share a single source sample, sequenced in a study of beta chain features in type 1 diabetes. The authors reverse transcribed all of the isolated RNA, so sequencing captured expressed TCRB transcripts. Some clones are missing from TCRdb's copy, which holds only in-frame ones; the method was immunoSEQ multiplex PCR. The table includes under 450,000 clones, 14% detected once. Sequences were obtained from naive CD4+ T cells from blood. These receptors were taken from a young man in good health.

The rearrangement joins TRBV30 to TRBJ2-3; maybe TRBD2 (6 bases). Trimming took off 0 bases at V and 4 bases at J, with 8 bases between the two ends. The CDR3 is made up of 13 amino acids. CDR1 is GTSNPN and CDR2 is SVGIG in the germline V gene (reference sequence). CDR3 sequence: CAWSVGGPDTQYF. The CDR3 nucleotides are TGTGCCTGGAGTGTAGGAGGGCCAGATACGCAGTATTTT.

Concerning this clone: The same CDR3 arises from other DNA sequences in this sample as well. This chain uses TRBV5-1 with TRBJ2-5, with no clear D. CDR1 and CDR2 (germline): SGHRS, YFSETQ. There are 12 residues in the CDR3. The V gene lost 0 bases and the J gene lost 4 bases, with 4 bases spanning the gap. CDR3 region: CASSLGRETQYF. The CDR3 DNA follows: TGCGCCAGCAGCTTGGGGAGAGAGACCCAGTACTTC.

This sequence joins TRBV7-2 and TRBJ1-1; D not certain. Germline CDR1 and CDR2: SGHTA and FQGNSA. V lost 1 base, J lost 1 base, and 7 bases lay in between. There are 14 residues in the CDR3. The CDR3 sequence is CASSLVPPNTEAFF. CDR3 coding DNA: TGTGCCAGCAGCTTAGTCCCACCGAACACTGAAGCTTTCTTT.

The chain carries TRBV7-2 and TRBJ2-4; either TRBD1 or TRBD2 may fit D (5 bases each). The germline V gene has CDR1 SGHTA and CDR2 FQGNSA. The V and J ends lost 3 bases and 6 bases respectively, with 9 bases between them. CDR3 length equals 13 residues. The CDR3 here is CASSLERGNIQYF. CDR3 in DNA: TGTGCCAGCAGCTTGGAGAGGGGAAACATTCAGTACTTC.

This chain uses TRBV14 with TRBJ2-7, with 9 positions matching TRBD1. The ends lost 1 base at V and 0 bases at J; junction bases unmatched: 4. The length of the CDR3 is 16 residues. CDR1 SGHDN and CDR2 FVKESK come from the germline V gene. The CDR3 here is CASSQGWGQGSYEQYF. CDR3 sequence (DNA): TGTGCCAGCAGCCAAGGGTGGGGACAGGGCTCCTACGAGCAGTACTTC. Together with reference TRBV14 and TRBJ2-7, the CDR3 gives the full variable domain: EAGVTQFPSHSVIEKGQTVTLRCDPISGHDNLYWYRRVMGKEIKFLLHFVKESKQDESGMPNNRFLAERTGGTYSTLKVQPAELEDSGVYFCASSQGWGQGSYEQYFGPGTRLTVT.

In this sample, this clone turned up a few times. This chain uses TRBV7-2 with TRBJ2-6, with D maybe TRBD1 (5 bases). Trimming removed 2 bases from V and 0 bases from J, with 11 bases in between. Germline CDR1 SGHTA, CDR2 FQGNSA. This CDR3 contains 17 residues. This CDR3 is CASSLSSGLSGANVLTF. As DNA, the CDR3 is TGTGCCAGCAGCTTATCCTCAGGGCTCTCTGGGGCCAACGTCCTGACTTTC. The variable domain in full, with the rest retrieved from reference TRBV7-2 and TRBJ2-6, is GAGVSQSPSNKVTEKGKDVELRCDPISGHTALYWYRQSLGQGLEFLIYFQGNSAPDKSGLPSDRFSAERTGGSVSTLTIQRTQQEDSAVYLCASSLSSGLSGANVLTFGAGSRLTVL.

The chain couples TRBV5-4 to TRBJ2-7; 9 bases match TRBD1. The CDR3 sequence is 16 residues long. V lost 4 bases, J lost 0 bases, and 8 bases stayed unmatched. Germline CDR1 SGHNT, CDR2 YYREEE (reference sequence). The CDR3 sequence: CASSRLQGASSYEQYF. The CDR3 DNA is TGTGCCAGCAGCAGGTTACAGGGGGCCAGCTCCTACGAGCAGTACTTC. Complete variable domain (other parts from reference TRBV5-4 and TRBJ2-7): ETGVTQSPTHLIKTRGQQVTLRCSSQSGHNTVSWYQQALGQGPQFIFQYYREEENGRGNFPPRFSGLQFPNYSSELNVNALELDDSALYLCASSRLQGASSYEQYFGPGTRLTVT.